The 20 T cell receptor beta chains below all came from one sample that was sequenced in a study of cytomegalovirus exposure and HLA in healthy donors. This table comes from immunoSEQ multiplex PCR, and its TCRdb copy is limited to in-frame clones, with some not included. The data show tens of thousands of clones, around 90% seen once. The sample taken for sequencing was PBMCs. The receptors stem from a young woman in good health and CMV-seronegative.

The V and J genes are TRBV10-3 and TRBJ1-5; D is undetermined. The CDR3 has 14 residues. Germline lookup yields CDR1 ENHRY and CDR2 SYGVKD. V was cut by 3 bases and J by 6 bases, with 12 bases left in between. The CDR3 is CAISDSSASQPQHF. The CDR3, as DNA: TGTGCCATCAGTGATTCCAGCGCTTCTCAGCCCCAGCATTTT.

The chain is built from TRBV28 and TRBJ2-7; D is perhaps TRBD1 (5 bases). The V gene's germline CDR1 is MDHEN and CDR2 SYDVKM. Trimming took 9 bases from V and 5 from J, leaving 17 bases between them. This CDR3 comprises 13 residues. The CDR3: CASRPQGWDEQYF. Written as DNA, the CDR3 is TGTGCCAGTAGACCCCAGGGTTGGGACGAGCAGTACTTC.

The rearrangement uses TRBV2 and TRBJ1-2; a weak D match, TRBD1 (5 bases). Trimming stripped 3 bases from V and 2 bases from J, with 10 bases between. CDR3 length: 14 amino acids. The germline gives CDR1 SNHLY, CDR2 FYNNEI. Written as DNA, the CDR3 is TGTGCCAGCAGTGATGCGGGGGGAAACTATGGCTACACCTTC. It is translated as CASSDAGGNYGYTF.

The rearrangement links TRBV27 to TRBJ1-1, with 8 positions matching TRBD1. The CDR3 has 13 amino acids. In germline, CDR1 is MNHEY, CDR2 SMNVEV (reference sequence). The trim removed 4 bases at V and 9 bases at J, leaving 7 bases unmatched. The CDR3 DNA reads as TGTGCCAGCAGTTCCTGGACAGGGTCGAAAGCTTTCTTT. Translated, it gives CASSSWTGSKAFF.

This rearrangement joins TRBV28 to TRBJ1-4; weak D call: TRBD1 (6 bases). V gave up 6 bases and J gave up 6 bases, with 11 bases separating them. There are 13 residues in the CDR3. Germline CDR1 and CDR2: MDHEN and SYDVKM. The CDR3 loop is CASSRDTYEKLFF. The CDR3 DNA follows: TGTGCCAGCAGCCGGGACACCTATGAAAAACTGTTTTTT.

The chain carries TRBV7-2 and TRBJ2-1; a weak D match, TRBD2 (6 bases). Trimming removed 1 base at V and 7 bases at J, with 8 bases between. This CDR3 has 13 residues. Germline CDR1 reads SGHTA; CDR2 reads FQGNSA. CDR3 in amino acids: CASSLDGRNEQFF. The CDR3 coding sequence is TGTGCCAGCAGCTTAGACGGGAGAAATGAGCAGTTCTTC. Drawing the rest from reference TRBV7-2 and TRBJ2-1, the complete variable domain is GAGVSQSPSNKVTEKGKDVELRCDPISGHTALYWYRQSLGQGLEFLIYFQGNSAPDKSGLPSDRFSAERTGGSVSTLTIQRTQQEDSAVYLCASSLDGRNEQFFGPGTRLTVL.

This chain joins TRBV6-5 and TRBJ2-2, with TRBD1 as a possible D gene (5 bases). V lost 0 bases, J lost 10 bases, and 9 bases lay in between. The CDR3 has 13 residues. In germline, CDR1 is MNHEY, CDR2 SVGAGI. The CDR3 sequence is CASSYSGVEELFF. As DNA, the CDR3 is TGTGCCAGCAGTTACTCAGGGGTGGAGGAGCTGTTTTTT.

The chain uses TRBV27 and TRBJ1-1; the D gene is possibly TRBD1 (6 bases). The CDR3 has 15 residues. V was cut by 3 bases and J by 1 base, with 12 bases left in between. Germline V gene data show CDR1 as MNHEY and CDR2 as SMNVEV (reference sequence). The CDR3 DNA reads TGTGCCAGCAGTTTCCGACAGGCAAAGAACACTGAAGCTTTCTTT. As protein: CASSFRQAKNTEAFF.

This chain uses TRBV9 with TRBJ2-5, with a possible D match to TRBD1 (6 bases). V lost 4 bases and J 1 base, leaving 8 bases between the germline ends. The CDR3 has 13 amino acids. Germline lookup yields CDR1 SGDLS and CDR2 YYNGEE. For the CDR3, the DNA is TGTGCCAGCAGCCGGGACACCCAAGAGACCCAGTACTTC. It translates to CASSRDTQETQYF.

CDR3 nucleotides: TGTGCCAGCAGTTTTTTCAATGAGGGGGTGAACACTGAAGCTTTCTTT. Protein: CASSFFNEGVNTEAFF. The chain uses TRBV28 and TRBJ1-1, with D perhaps matching TRBD1 (6 bases). Germline loops: CDR1 MDHEN, CDR2 SYDVKM. This CDR3 is 16 amino acids long. V gave up 3 bases and J gave up 0 bases, with 14 bases separating them.

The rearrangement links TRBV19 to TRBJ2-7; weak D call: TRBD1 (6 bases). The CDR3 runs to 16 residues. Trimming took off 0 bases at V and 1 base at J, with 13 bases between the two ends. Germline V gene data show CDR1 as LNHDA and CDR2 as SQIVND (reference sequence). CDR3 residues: CASSIDPRGSSYEQYF. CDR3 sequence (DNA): TGTGCCAGTAGTATAGACCCCAGGGGCTCTTCCTACGAGCAGTACTTC.

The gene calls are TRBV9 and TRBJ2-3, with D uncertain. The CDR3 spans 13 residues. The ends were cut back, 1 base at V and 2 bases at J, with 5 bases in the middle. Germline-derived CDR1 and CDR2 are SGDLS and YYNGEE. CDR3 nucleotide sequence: TGTGCCAGCAGCGTAAGCTACACAGATACGCAGTATTTT. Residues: CASSVSYTDTQYF.

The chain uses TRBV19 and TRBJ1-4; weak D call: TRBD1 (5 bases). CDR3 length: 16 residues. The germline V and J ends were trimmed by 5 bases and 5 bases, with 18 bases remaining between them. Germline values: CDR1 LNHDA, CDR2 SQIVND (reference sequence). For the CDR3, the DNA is TGTGCCAGTAGTCCCGATTGGGGGAGGCCGAATGAAAAACTGTTTTTT. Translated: CASSPDWGRPNEKLFF.

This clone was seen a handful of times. In nucleotides, the CDR3 is TGTGCCAGCAGCCAATGGGGCGTCGAGCAGTTCTTC. Translation: CASSQWGVEQFF. J is TRBJ2-1 and V is TRBV7-2; weak D call: TRBD1 (5 bases). The CDR3 covers 12 residues. V dropped 5 bases and J dropped 10 bases, with 12 bases sitting between them. In germline, CDR1 is SGHTA, CDR2 FQGNSA.

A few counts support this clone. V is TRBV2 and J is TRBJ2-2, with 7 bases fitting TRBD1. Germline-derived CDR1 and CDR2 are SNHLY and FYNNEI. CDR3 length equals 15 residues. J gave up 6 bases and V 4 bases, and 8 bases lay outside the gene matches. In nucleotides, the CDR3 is TGTGCCAGCAGTGCGGGACAGATTTCCCCCGGGGAGCTGTTTTTT. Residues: CASSAGQISPGELFF.

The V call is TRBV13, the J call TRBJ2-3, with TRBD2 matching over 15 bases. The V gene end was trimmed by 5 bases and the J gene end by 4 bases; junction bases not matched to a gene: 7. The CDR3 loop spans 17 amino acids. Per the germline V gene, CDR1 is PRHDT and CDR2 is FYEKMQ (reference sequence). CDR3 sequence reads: CASSLRTSGRAADTQYF. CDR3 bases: TGTGCCAGCAGCCTAAGGACTAGCGGGAGGGCGGCAGATACGCAGTATTTT.

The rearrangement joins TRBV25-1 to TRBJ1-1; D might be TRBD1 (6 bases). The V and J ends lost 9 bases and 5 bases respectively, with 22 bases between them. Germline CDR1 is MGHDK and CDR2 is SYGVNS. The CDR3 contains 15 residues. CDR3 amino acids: CASSPLQGWRTEAFF. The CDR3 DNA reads TGTGCCAGTTCCCCCCTACAGGGTTGGAGGACTGAAGCTTTCTTT.

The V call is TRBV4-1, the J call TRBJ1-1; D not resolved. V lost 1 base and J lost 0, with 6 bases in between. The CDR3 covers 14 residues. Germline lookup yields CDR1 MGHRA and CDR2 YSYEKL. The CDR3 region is CASSQVTMNTEAFF. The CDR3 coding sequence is TGCGCCAGCAGCCAAGTGACTATGAACACTGAAGCTTTCTTT.

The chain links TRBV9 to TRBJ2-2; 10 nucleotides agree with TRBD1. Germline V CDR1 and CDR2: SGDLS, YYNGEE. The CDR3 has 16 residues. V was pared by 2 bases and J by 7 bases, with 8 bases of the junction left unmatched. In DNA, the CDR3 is TGTGCCAGCAGCGTTCGGGGACAGGGGTTGGGCGGGGAGCTGTTTTTT. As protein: CASSVRGQGLGGELFF.

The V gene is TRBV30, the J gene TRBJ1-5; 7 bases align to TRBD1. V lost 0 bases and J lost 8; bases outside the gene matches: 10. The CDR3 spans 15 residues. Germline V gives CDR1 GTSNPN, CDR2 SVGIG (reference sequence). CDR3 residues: CAWSVASGGGKPQHF. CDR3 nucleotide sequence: TGTGCCTGGAGTGTGGCCTCAGGGGGTGGCAAGCCCCAGCATTTT.